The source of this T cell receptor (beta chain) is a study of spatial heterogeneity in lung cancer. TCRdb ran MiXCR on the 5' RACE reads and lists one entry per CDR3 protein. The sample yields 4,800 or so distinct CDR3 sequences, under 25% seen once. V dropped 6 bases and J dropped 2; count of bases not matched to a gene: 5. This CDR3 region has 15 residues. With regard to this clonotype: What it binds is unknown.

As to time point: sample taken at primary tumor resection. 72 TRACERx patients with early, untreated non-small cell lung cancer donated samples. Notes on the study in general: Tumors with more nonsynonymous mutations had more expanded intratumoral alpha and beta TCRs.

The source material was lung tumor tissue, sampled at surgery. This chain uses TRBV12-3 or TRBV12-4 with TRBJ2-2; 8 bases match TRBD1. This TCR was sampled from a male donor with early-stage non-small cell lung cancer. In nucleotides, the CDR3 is TGTGCCAGCAGGGCCGGGACAGGCAACACCGGGGAGCTGTTTTTT. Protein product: CASRAGTGNTGELFF.